One and the same sample provided the 20 T cell receptor beta chains below, sequenced in a study of blood T cells in healthy people across ages (dated by TCRdb to about 2015). Receptor amplification or capture employed 5' RACE. The second PCR ran for about 6 to 12 cycles and used a J-beta primer mix along with a sample-barcoded 5' primer. TCRdb reran the public reads through fastp at Q25 and MiXCR, keeping productive beta chains. CDR3 protein duplicates are merged, each entry listing the most common genes and DNA. Counted in this sample were 1.5 million to 2 million distinct CDR3 sequences; more than 35% of them appeared once. Together, the top ten hold 20% to 25% of the sample. The sequenced sample was blood. These receptors all stem from a human donor in good health.

The chain is built from TRBV6-2 or TRBV6-3 and TRBJ2-5; 9 bases match TRBD2. The CDR3 extends over 15 amino acids. Germline CDR1 and CDR2: MNHEY and SVGEGT. Trimming at V came to 0 bases and at J to 5 bases, leaving 4 bases not matched to a gene. CDR3 region: CASSYSLTSGETQYF. CDR3 nucleotide sequence: TGTGCCAGCAGTTACTCGTTAACTAGCGGGGAGACCCAGTACTTC.

The chain combines TRBV7-2 with TRBJ2-3, with D uncertain. The V and J ends lost 1 base and 6 bases respectively, with 11 bases between them. CDR3 length equals 14 residues. CDR1 and CDR2 from the germline V gene are SGHTA and FQGNSA. CDR3 residues: CASSLELPRDTQYF. The CDR3 nucleotides read TGTGCCAGCAGCTTAGAACTCCCGCGGGATACGCAGTATTTT.

This clonotype has a handful of counts. The chain employs TRBV7-8 and TRBJ2-7; 8 positions agree with TRBD1. The CDR3 covers 14 residues. CDR1 is SGHVS and CDR2 is FQNEAQ in the germline V gene. Trimming cost V 1 base and J 6 bases; bases outside gene matches: 5. CDR3 nucleotides: TGTGCCAGCAGCTTAGATCAGGGGGCGGGCGAGCAGTACTTC. Translating it yields CASSLDQGAGEQYF.

This clonotype turned up a few times. The chain employs TRBV29-1 and TRBJ2-5; 7 nucleotides align to TRBD1. Germline lookup yields CDR1 SQVTM and CDR2 ANQGSEA. The CDR3 contains 12 residues. The V segment lost 5 bases and the J segment 7 bases; nucleotides outside the gene matches: 7. CDR3 amino acids: CSVKGAHPTQYF. In DNA, the CDR3 is TGCAGCGTTAAGGGGGCGCATCCGACCCAGTACTTC. The whole variable domain, remainder taken from reference TRBV29-1 and TRBJ2-5, is SAVISQKPSRDICQRGTSLTIQCQVDSQVTMMFWYRQQPGQSLTLIATANQGSEATYESGFVIDKFPISRPNLTFSTLTVSNMSPEDSSIYLCSVKGAHPTQYFGPGTRLLVL.

The V call is TRBV4-2, the J call TRBJ2-1, with D unresolved. The CDR3 consists of 15 residues. Germline V gene sequence: CDR1 LGHNA, CDR2 YNFKEQ. Deletions cut 0 bases from V and 8 bases from J, with 14 bases between. The CDR3 coding sequence is TGTGCCAGCAGCCAAGATAGAGTCGCTGTGTATGAGCAGTTCTTC. Its protein product is CASSQDRVAVYEQFF.

The chain has TRBV4-3 and TRBJ1-2; D might be TRBD1 (6 bases). The germline V gene encodes CDR1 LGHNA and CDR2 YSLEER. There are 16 residues in the CDR3. Trimming pared 3 bases from V and 0 bases from J, leaving 14 bases between. The CDR3 region has the DNA TGCGCCAGCAGCCAGGGCGCGGGGGCCGCTAACTATGGCTACACCTTC. This translates into CASSQGAGAANYGYTF.

Here the CDR3 DNA reads TGTGCCAGCAGCTCAACACGCCATGACGAGCAGTACTTC. Translating gives CASSSTRHDEQYF. V is TRBV13 and J is TRBJ2-4; D is uncertain. Gene TRBJ2-7 matches the end of the DNA better, so the J call may be wrong. The CDR3 runs to 13 residues. Looked up from germline, CDR1 is PRHDT and CDR2 is FYEKMQ (reference sequence).

The rearrangement joins TRBV7-2 to TRBJ2-3, with D perhaps given as TRBD1 or TRBD2 (5 bases each). The germline gives CDR1 SGHTA, CDR2 FQGNSA. Trimming took off 5 bases at V and 9 bases at J, with 12 bases between the two ends. CDR3 length: 12 amino acids. CDR3 sequence (DNA): TGTGCCAGCAGCCATCCGGGACGCACGCAGTATTTT. Translated: CASSHPGRTQYF.

This chain joins TRBV7-9 and TRBJ1-2; maybe TRBD1 (6 bases). Trimming removed 1 base at V and 4 bases at J, with 16 bases between. Germline CDR1 is SEHNR and CDR2 is FQNEAQ (reference sequence). The CDR3 consists of 16 residues. The CDR3 sequence: CASSLEGRGALYGYTF. The CDR3 bases are TGTGCCAGCAGCTTAGAGGGCAGGGGTGCCCTCTATGGCTACACCTTC.

This chain joins TRBV5-1 and TRBJ2-7, with 10 positions matching TRBD2. The end of the DNA aligns better with TRBJ2-5, so the J call may be wrong. The germline CDR1 and CDR2 sequences are SGHRS and YFSETQ. The CDR3 has 14 residues. The CDR3 DNA sequence: TGCGCCAACTGGACTAGCGGTCCGGGGGAGACCCAGTACTTC. Translated, it gives CANWTSGPGETQYF.

This clonotype was recorded at least ten times. The rearrangement joins TRBV14 to TRBJ1-2, with D possibly being TRBD1 (6 bases). This CDR3 comprises 14 residues. Between the trimmed V and J ends, which lost 1 base and 4 bases, there was a span of 10 bases. In germline, CDR1 is SGHDN, CDR2 FVKESK. The CDR3 DNA reads as TGTGCCAGCAGCCAAGGCAGGGGAGGCTATGGCTACACCTTC. This gives the protein CASSQGRGGYGYTF.

This chain connects TRBV12-3 or TRBV12-4 to TRBJ2-7, with TRBD1 identical over 9 bases. With V trimmed by 5 bases and J by 3 bases, 8 bases remained unmatched. The length of the CDR3 is 15 residues. In DNA form, the CDR3 reads TGTGCCAGCAGTCTCCGACAGGGGGTCTTCTACGAGCAGTACTTC. It yields the protein CASSLRQGVFYEQYF.

This clonotype was found many times. The rearrangement uses TRBV6-1 and TRBJ2-1; the D gene is possibly TRBD1 (6 bases). CDR3 length: 19 amino acids. From germline, CDR1 is MNHNS and CDR2 SASEGT. The germline V and J ends were trimmed by 6 bases and 0 bases, with 24 bases remaining between them. Here the CDR3 reads CASRSRQALRPSSYNEQFF. In DNA, the CDR3 is TGTGCCAGCAGGAGCAGACAGGCCCTAAGACCAAGCTCCTACAATGAGCAGTTCTTC.

This clonotype was observed once. V is TRBV7-6 and J is TRBJ2-4; TRBD1 matches at 9 bases. The J call is uncertain, as TRBJ2-5 better fits the DNA end. Germline assignment: CDR1 SGHVS and CDR2 FNYEAQ. The length of the CDR3 is 15 residues. CDR3 sequence reads: CASSPRDRVGETQYF. CDR3 DNA: TGTGCCAGCAGCCCACGGGACAGGGTAGGCGAGACCCAGTACTTC.

This chain connects TRBV5-1 to TRBJ2-4, with D possibly being TRBD1 or TRBD2 (5 bases each). The DNA matches TRBJ2-5 better at its end, which makes the J call doubtful. The CDR3 runs 14 residues. Germline V gene data show CDR1 as SGHRS and CDR2 as YFSETQ. The CDR3 is CASTPGPPMETQYF. CDR3 DNA sequence: TGCGCCAGCACCCCGGGACCTCCCATGGAGACCCAGTACTTC.

The table lists this clonotype with a few counts. V is TRBV4-2 and J is TRBJ2-1; 10 bases fit TRBD2. Per germline, CDR1 LGHNA and CDR2 YNFKEQ. V lost 2 bases, J lost 4 bases, and 8 bases stayed unmatched. CDR3 size: 17 residues. The DNA for the CDR3 is TGTGCCAGCAGCCAATCCCGTGGACTAGCGGAATACAATGAGCAGTTCTTC. Translation gives CASSQSRGLAEYNEQFF.

This clonotype was found a few times. J is TRBJ2-1 and V is TRBV5-1; D unclear. Between the trimmed V and J ends, which lost 4 bases and 4 bases, there was a span of 15 bases. Germline values: CDR1 SGHRS, CDR2 YFSETQ. CDR3 length: 15 residues. DNA of the CDR3: TGCGCCAGCAGCACGGTCCCAGGATTGTACAATGAGCAGTTCTTC. This encodes CASSTVPGLYNEQFF.

A word on this clonotype: The junction does not match germline at one end; this may be a read error. V is TRBV6-5 and J is TRBJ2-1, with TRBD2 matching 7 bases. Per germline, CDR1 MNHEY and CDR2 SVGAGI. The CDR3 spans 16 residues. CDR3 sequence: CVSSYSAGVGYNEQFF. CDR3 sequence (DNA): TGTGTCAGCAGTTACTCGGCGGGGGTGGGATACAATGAGCAGTTCTTC.

In the case of this clonotype: The junction departs from germline at one end; a sequencing error may be responsible. This chain joins TRBV10-3 and TRBJ1-2; no clear D. Germline CDR1 is ENHRY and CDR2 is SYGVKD. This CDR3 has 13 amino acids. The CDR3 region has the DNA TGTGCCATCAGTGAGTCTTCAGAGTATGACTACACCTTC. Its protein is CAISESSEYDYTF.

This clonotype has just a few counts. The CDR3 region has the DNA TGTGCCAGCAGTTACTTAGGGGGGGCGACCACTGAAGCTTTCTTT. It encodes CASSYLGGATTEAFF. This chain uses TRBV6-5 with TRBJ1-1; D is possibly TRBD1 (6 bases). Deletions cut 1 base from V and 4 bases from J, with 13 bases between. CDR3 length equals 15 residues. Germline V gene sequence: CDR1 MNHEY, CDR2 SVGAGI.